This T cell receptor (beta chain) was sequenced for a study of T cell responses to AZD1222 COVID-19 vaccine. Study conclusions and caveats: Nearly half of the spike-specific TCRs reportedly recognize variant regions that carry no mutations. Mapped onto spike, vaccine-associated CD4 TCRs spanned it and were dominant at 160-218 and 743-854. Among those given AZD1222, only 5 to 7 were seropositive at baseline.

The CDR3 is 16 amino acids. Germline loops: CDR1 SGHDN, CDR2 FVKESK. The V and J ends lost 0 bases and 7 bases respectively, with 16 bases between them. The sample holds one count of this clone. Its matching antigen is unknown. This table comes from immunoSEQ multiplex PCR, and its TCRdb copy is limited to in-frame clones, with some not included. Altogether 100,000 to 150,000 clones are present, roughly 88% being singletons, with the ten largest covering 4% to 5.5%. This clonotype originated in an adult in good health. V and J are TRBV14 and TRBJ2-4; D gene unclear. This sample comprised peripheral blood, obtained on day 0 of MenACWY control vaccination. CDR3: CASSQEAGLARNIQYF. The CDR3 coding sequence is TGTGCCAGCAGCCAAGAGGCCGGGCTGGCGAGGAACATTCAGTACTTC. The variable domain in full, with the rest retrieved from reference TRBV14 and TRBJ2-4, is EAGVTQFPSHSVIEKGQTVTLRCDPISGHDNLYWYRRVMGKEIKFLLHFVKESKQDESGMPNNRFLAERTGGTYSTLKVQPAELEDSGVYFCASSQEAGLARNIQYFGAGTRLSVL.